Included here is one T cell receptor beta chain sequence, with context. The sample belongs to a study of blood T cell repertoires in COVID-19. The overall study: The study drew acute and convalescent COVID-19 samples from the United States, Italy and Spain. The analysed material was cDNA or gDNA that came from T cells, B-cell-depleted T cells, or PBMCs.

Per the authors' pipeline: Reference gene primer amplification gave estimated nucleated cell counts. Clones were sequenced by immunoSEQ multiplex PCR, and TCRdb holds only the in-frame ones, with some missing. V and J calls plus clone size are reproduced from that table; the DNA served to infer D and trimming. The profile shows about 98,000 clones, roughly 80% of them singletons. The CDR3 runs 15 residues. CDR1 and CDR2 from the germline V gene are SEHNR and FQNEAQ (reference sequence). Trimming took off 4 bases at V and 0 bases at J, with 10 bases between the two ends. This receptor was identified in an elderly woman with acute or convalescent COVID-19. The sequenced material came from peripheral blood. The chain is built from TRBV7-9 and TRBJ1-5; D gene ambiguous. The CDR3 region has the DNA TGTGCCAGCAGCTCCGGGGTCTTTAGCAATCAGCCCCAGCATTTT. Its protein product is CASSSGVFSNQPQHF.